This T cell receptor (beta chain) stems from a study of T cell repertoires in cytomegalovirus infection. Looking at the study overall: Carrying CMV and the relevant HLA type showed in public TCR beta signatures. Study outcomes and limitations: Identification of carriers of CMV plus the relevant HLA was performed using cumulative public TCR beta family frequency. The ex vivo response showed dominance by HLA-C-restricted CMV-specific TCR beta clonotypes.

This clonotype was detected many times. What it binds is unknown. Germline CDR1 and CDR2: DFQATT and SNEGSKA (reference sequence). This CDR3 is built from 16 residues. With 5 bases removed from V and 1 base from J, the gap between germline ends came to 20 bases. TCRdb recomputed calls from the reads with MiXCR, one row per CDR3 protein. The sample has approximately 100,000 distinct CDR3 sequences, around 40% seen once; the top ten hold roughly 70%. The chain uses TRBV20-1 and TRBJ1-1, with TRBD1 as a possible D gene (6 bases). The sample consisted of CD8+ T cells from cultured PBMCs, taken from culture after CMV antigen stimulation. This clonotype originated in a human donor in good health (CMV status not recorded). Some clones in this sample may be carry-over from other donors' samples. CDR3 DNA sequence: TGCAGTGCTCTCCCATGGGCAGGGGCCCCGAACACTGAAGCTTTCTTT. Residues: CSALPWAGAPNTEAFF.